This T cell receptor (beta chain) was retrieved from a study of STAT3 mutations in large granular lymphocyte leukemia. Overall study: Over half of T-LGLL patients had one or more immunosuppressive regimens. Study conclusions and caveats: Clonal expansion was inferred from samples taken at other timepoints. A small but highly pathogenic clone may have been missed. Sampling intervals varied between patients and samples. In T-cell large granular lymphocyte leukemia, about half of patients showed multiple immunodominant subclonotypes.

V gave up 5 bases and J gave up 2 bases; unmatched junction bases: 6. The CDR3 is 15 amino acids. Germline CDR1 reads SGHAT; CDR2 reads FQNNGV. A note on this clone: Its antigen is unidentified.

Clones were sequenced by immunoSEQ multiplex PCR, and TCRdb holds only the in-frame ones, with some missing. The table lists 25,000 to 30,000 clones, about 83% of them singletons, with about 32% in the top ten. This receptor was obtained from a woman between 45 and 60 years old with T-cell large granular lymphocyte leukemia. Some clones in this sample may be carry-over from other donors' samples. The V and J genes are TRBV11-2 and TRBJ2-7; TRBD2 agrees at 10 bases. The sample consisted of peripheral blood mononuclear cells. The CDR3, as DNA: TGTGCCAGCAGCCCTGGGACTAGCGCCGCCTACGAGCAGTACTTC. Protein: CASSPGTSAAYEQYF.